A single sample is the source of the 14 T cell receptor beta chains below, sequenced in a study of Ad26.COV2.S vaccination and SARS-CoV-2 variants. Treatment specified: around 19 received Ad26.COV2.S at low or high dose, single or two shots; several received placebo; per-sample allocation not given. Collection of samples fell on day 63 after the first vaccine or placebo injection. Produced via immunoSEQ multiplex PCR; TCRdb's table is partial and in-frame only. The repertoire holds 380,000 or so clones, with approximately 86% as singletons. This specimen consisted of peripheral blood, obtained in a trial of Ad26.COV2.S vaccine versus placebo. These receptors were taken from a person aged 18-60 years who received the Ad26.COV2.S COVID-19 vaccine or a placebo.

This chain joins TRBV7-2 and TRBJ2-2, with D unresolved. The CDR3 covers 17 residues. V dropped 1 base and J dropped 10 bases, with 22 bases sitting between them. In germline, CDR1 is SGHTA, CDR2 FQGNSA. CDR3 region: CASSLGLLPSTIPELFF. CDR3 DNA sequence: TGTGCCAGCAGCTTAGGACTGCTGCCATCCACAATACCGGAGCTGTTTTTT.

This rearrangement joins TRBV6-2 or TRBV6-3 to TRBJ1-3; no firm D call. Per the germline V gene, CDR1 is MNHEY and CDR2 is SVGEGT. This CDR3 contains 14 residues. Trimming cost V 2 bases and J 4 bases, with 9 bases left between them. This chain's CDR3 is CASSYRTLGNTIYF. The CDR3 region has the DNA TGTGCCAGCAGTTACAGGACCCTAGGAAACACCATATATTTT.

The chain couples TRBV4-2 to TRBJ1-1; tentatively, D is TRBD1 (5 bases). This CDR3 region has 15 residues. The germline V gene encodes CDR1 LGHNA and CDR2 YNFKEQ. Trimming took off 1 base at V and 1 base at J, with 10 bases between the two ends. The CDR3: CASSQAAGRNTEAFF. The CDR3 DNA reads TGTGCCAGCAGCCAAGCGGCAGGGCGGAACACTGAAGCTTTCTTT.

The rearrangement uses TRBV7-2 and TRBJ2-7, with 9 positions matching TRBD1. There are 14 residues in the CDR3. With V trimmed by 6 bases and J by 3 bases, 6 bases remained unmatched. Germline V gives CDR1 SGHTA, CDR2 FQGNSA. CDR3 amino acids: CASRDLTGGYEQYF. CDR3 in DNA: TGTGCCAGCAGGGACCTGACAGGGGGCTACGAGCAGTACTTC.

V is TRBV6-7 and J is TRBJ2-6; D gene ambiguous. TRBV6-7 is labeled an ORF, and its function is uncertain. V gave up 7 bases and J gave up 12 bases, with 4 bases separating them. The CDR3 totals 9 residues. CDR3 sequence: CASTSVLTF. The CDR3 nucleotides are TGTGCCAGCACAAGCGTCCTGACTTTC.

V usage is TRBV5-4 and J usage is TRBJ2-2, with a tentative D call TRBD2 (6 bases). This CDR3 has 16 amino acids. Per germline, CDR1 SGHNT and CDR2 YYREEE (reference sequence). Trimming took off 0 bases at V and 0 bases at J, with 9 bases between the two ends. The CDR3 is CASSLAGLPNTGELFF. In DNA form, the CDR3 reads TGTGCCAGCAGCTTGGCCGGACTACCGAACACCGGGGAGCTGTTTTTT.

The rearrangement links TRBV28 to TRBJ1-4; weak D call: TRBD1 (5 bases). The CDR3 consists of 15 residues. Germline-derived CDR1 and CDR2 are MDHEN and SYDVKM. Trimming cost V 6 bases and J 7 bases, with 18 bases left between them. DNA of the CDR3: TGTGCCAGCAGCTACAGACAGTTACGGATTGAAAAACTGTTTTTT. Translated, it gives CASSYRQLRIEKLFF. Full variable domain (rest looked up from reference TRBV28 and TRBJ1-4): DVKVTQSSRYLVKRTGEKVFLECVQDMDHENMFWYRQDPGLGLRLIYFSYDVKMKEKGDIPEGYSVSREKKERFSLILESASTNQTSMYLCASSYRQLRIEKLFFGSGTQLSVL.

The CDR3 spells CASSQTVYEQYF. CDR3 nucleotide sequence: TGCGCCAGCAGCCAAACGGTCTACGAGCAGTACTTC. V usage is TRBV4-1 and J usage is TRBJ2-7, with D unresolved. Trimming left V 2 bases short and J 3 bases short, with 5 bases between. Germline-derived CDR1 and CDR2 are MGHRA and YSYEKL. The CDR3 extends over 12 amino acids.

The gene calls are TRBV5-8 and TRBJ2-3; 11 bases match TRBD1. V was clipped by 5 bases and J by 1 base; unmatched bases: 6. CDR1 is SGHTS, CDR2 YDEGEE, per germline. The CDR3 extends over 16 amino acids. The CDR3 DNA reads as TGTGCCAGCAGGGACAGGGGGCTTCGGCGCACAGATACGCAGTATTTT. Translated: CASRDRGLRRTDTQYF.

The rearrangement links TRBV4-1 to TRBJ2-2, with 8 bases matching TRBD1. Trimming cost V 4 bases and J 5 bases; bases outside gene matches: 6. The CDR3 is made up of 15 amino acids. Germline V lookup: CDR1 MGHRA, CDR2 YSYEKL. The CDR3 spells CASSLNQGATGELFF. The CDR3 DNA reads as TGCGCCAGCAGCCTAAACCAGGGGGCGACCGGGGAGCTGTTTTTT.

In its sample, this clone was seen a few times. The chain links TRBV5-1 to TRBJ2-7, with 12 bases lining up with TRBD1. V lost 0 bases, J lost 5 bases, and 9 bases stayed unmatched. Germline CDR1 and CDR2: SGHRS and YFSETQ. The CDR3 is 17 amino acids. The CDR3 loop reads CASSLGAGTGGRDEQYF. The CDR3 region has the DNA TGCGCCAGCAGCTTGGGGGCCGGGACAGGGGGCCGGGACGAGCAGTACTTC.

This chain uses TRBV5-1 with TRBJ2-3; D not certain. V was pared by 4 bases and J by 3 bases, with 12 bases between. CDR1 and CDR2 (germline): SGHRS, YFSETQ. CDR3 length: 14 amino acids. In DNA, the CDR3 is TGCGCCAGCAGCCTTGGTGGGCAGACAGATACGCAGTATTTT. Residues: CASSLGGQTDTQYF.

This rearrangement joins TRBV10-3 to TRBJ2-5; 7 bases align to TRBD1. CDR3 length equals 17 residues. Trimming cost V 0 bases and J 5 bases; bases outside gene matches: 12. The germline CDR1 and CDR2 sequences are ENHRY and SYGVKD. CDR3 DNA: TGTGCCATCAGTGAGTCGAGGCATGTAGGGGGCGAGGAGACCCAGTACTTC. It specifies CAISESRHVGGEETQYF.

The CDR3 bases are TGTGCCAGTAGCGAACAAACCGGGACAGGGCTAAACATTCAGTACTTC. Translating gives CASSEQTGTGLNIQYF. The chain uses TRBV2 and TRBJ2-4; 9 nucleotides match TRBD1. The CDR3 covers 16 residues. The V and J ends lost 9 bases and 6 bases, in that order; junction bases with no gene match: 15. Germline V gene data show CDR1 as SNHLY and CDR2 as FYNNEI.